One and the same sample provided the 15 T cell receptor beta chains below, sequenced in a study of OX40 agonist ivuxolimab in advanced cancers. The table came from immunoSEQ multiplex PCR; TCRdb's copy has only in-frame clones and leaves some out. Found here are about 27,000 clones, around 86% of them singletons; the top ten hold about 20%. The sequencing used CD4+ or CD8+ T cells sorted from blood, collected in a trial of the OX40 agonist ivuxolimab. The receptors were gathered from an adult with an advanced solid tumor such as melanoma, head and neck, liver or kidney cancer.

The CDR3 DNA is TGTGCCAGCAGTTTTGGGACTAGCGGGAACGAGCAGTACTTC. It translates to CASSFGTSGNEQYF. This chain links TRBV5-4 with TRBJ2-7; 13 bases map to TRBD2. The V gene's germline CDR1 is SGHNT and CDR2 YYREEE (reference sequence). The length of the CDR3 is 14 residues. The J segment lost 5 bases and the V segment lost 5 bases, leaving 4 bases of the junction unmatched.

This chain connects TRBV5-6 to TRBJ2-2; a weak D match, TRBD1 (6 bases). The CDR3 extends over 15 amino acids. The V end lost 5 bases, the J end lost 3 bases, and 14 bases lay between the germline ends. Germline assignment: CDR1 SGHDT and CDR2 YYEEEE. CDR3 DNA: TGTGCCAGCAGTCAGACAGGTTGGGACACCGGGGAGCTGTTTTTT. Translated, it gives CASSQTGWDTGELFF.

The chain couples TRBV4-2 to TRBJ1-4; TRBD1 matches at 10 bases. Unmatched junction bases numbered 1, after V lost 1 base and J lost 8 bases. This CDR3 has 14 residues. Germline CDR1 and CDR2: LGHNA and YNFKEQ. In DNA form, the CDR3 reads TGTGCCAGCAGCCAAGGACAGGGGGCGGAAAAACTGTTTTTT. It encodes CASSQGQGAEKLFF.

The chain joins TRBV27 to TRBJ2-6; TRBD2 might be the D (6 bases). The CDR3 sequence is 16 residues long. The V gene lost 8 bases and the J gene lost 2 bases, with 16 bases spanning the gap. Germline lookup yields CDR1 MNHEY and CDR2 SMNVEV (reference sequence). The CDR3 here is CASRAGSYAGANVLTF. DNA for the CDR3: TGTGCCAGCCGGGCCGGGAGCTACGCTGGGGCCAACGTCCTGACTTTC.

The chain couples TRBV7-2 to TRBJ2-3; 11 bases are shared with TRBD2. With V trimmed by 4 bases and J by 4 bases, 10 bases remained unmatched. CDR3 length equals 17 residues. Germline CDR1 SGHTA, CDR2 FQGNSA. The CDR3: CASSYRLAGPGADTQYF. The DNA of the CDR3 is TGTGCCAGCAGCTATAGACTAGCGGGGCCGGGGGCAGATACGCAGTATTTT.

The chain links TRBV5-8 to TRBJ2-7, with TRBD2 identical over 10 bases. CDR3 length: 15 residues. CDR1 and CDR2 from the germline V gene are SGHTS and YDEGEE. V gave up 5 bases and J gave up 1 base; unmatched junction bases: 6. In DNA, the CDR3 is TGTGCCAGCAGATCTAGCGGGAGAGCATCCTACGAGCAGTACTTC. It translates to CASRSSGRASYEQYF.

V usage is TRBV5-8 and J usage is TRBJ2-7; 8 nucleotides line up with TRBD1. J gave up 4 bases and V 4 bases, and 13 bases lay outside the gene matches. CDR1 SGHTS and CDR2 YDEGEE come from the germline V gene. The CDR3 sequence is 16 residues long. CDR3 nucleotide sequence: TGTGCCAGCAGCCTGCTGTCGACAGGGGCCCATTACGAGCAGTACTTC. Its protein is CASSLLSTGAHYEQYF.

V gene TRBV10-3 combines with J gene TRBJ2-5; 11 positions agree with TRBD2. This CDR3 has 17 residues. Germline trimming cut 3 bases from V and 5 bases from J; bases unmatched to any gene: 11. The germline V gene encodes CDR1 ENHRY and CDR2 SYGVKD. This CDR3 is CAISDPRGLAGGETQYF. The CDR3, as DNA: TGTGCCATCAGTGACCCTCGGGGCCTAGCGGGGGGTGAGACCCAGTACTTC.

J is TRBJ2-7 and V is TRBV4-3; 7 bases are shared with TRBD1. The CDR3 has 14 amino acids. Germline V CDR1 and CDR2: LGHNA, YSLEER. The V and J ends lost 1 base and 1 base, in that order; junction bases with no gene match: 1. The CDR3 DNA is TGCGCCAGCAGCCAAGTGACAGGGTCCTACGAGCAGTACTTC. Translated: CASSQVTGSYEQYF.

The CDR3 coding sequence is TGTGCCAGCAGCCCTTCGGTATCTAGCACAGATACGCAGTATTTT. This codes for CASSPSVSSTDTQYF. The V and J genes are TRBV5-6 and TRBJ2-3; unclear D gene. This CDR3 has 15 residues. The V end was cut by 4 bases, the J end by 0 bases, with 12 bases between. Per the germline V gene, CDR1 is SGHDT and CDR2 is YYEEEE.

The gene calls are TRBV7-3 and TRBJ2-5; D possibly corresponds to TRBD2 (5 bases). CDR3 length: 15 amino acids. Germline V gives CDR1 SGHTA, CDR2 FQGTGA. V was pared by 6 bases and J by 3 bases, with 17 bases between. CDR3 sequence reads: CASSLSSTAEETQYF. As DNA, the CDR3 is TGTGCCAGCAGTCTCTCGAGTACAGCGGAAGAGACCCAGTACTTC.

The V and J genes are TRBV9 and TRBJ2-1, with TRBD2 identical over 7 bases. CDR1 and CDR2 from the germline V gene are SGDLS and YYNGEE. J gave up 2 bases and V 2 bases, and 4 bases lay outside the gene matches. This CDR3 is built from 15 residues. CDR3 sequence reads: CASSVELAAYNEQFF. The CDR3 DNA reads as TGTGCCAGCAGCGTTGAGCTAGCGGCCTACAATGAGCAGTTCTTC.

J is TRBJ2-5 and V is TRBV2; D is perhaps TRBD1 (6 bases). The DNA matches TRBJ2-7 better at its end, which makes the J call doubtful. The CDR3 totals 14 residues. The germline gives CDR1 SNHLY, CDR2 FYNNEI. CDR3 nucleotide sequence: TGTGCCAGCACCACAGGGTATGTCTCCTACGAGCAGTACTTC. Protein: CASTTGYVSYEQYF.

This rearrangement joins TRBV5-1 to TRBJ1-1; tentatively, D is TRBD1 (5 bases). Germline V gives CDR1 SGHRS, CDR2 YFSETQ. V lost 7 bases and J 5 bases, leaving 15 bases between the germline ends. The CDR3 has 13 residues. This CDR3 is CASHAVGATEAFF. The CDR3 coding sequence is TGCGCCAGCCACGCCGTAGGGGCGACTGAAGCTTTCTTT.

The chain recombines TRBV7-9 with TRBJ2-7, with 7 nucleotides matching TRBD2. The germline CDR1 and CDR2 sequences are SEHNR and FQNEAQ (reference sequence). The CDR3 has 14 amino acids. The junction had 6 bases not matched to a gene; V was cut back by 4 bases and J by 3 bases. For the CDR3, the DNA is TGTGCCAGCAGCTCAGGACTAGTAGTCTACGAGCAGTACTTC. Protein sequence: CASSSGLVVYEQYF.